This T cell receptor (beta chain) appears in the sequencing data of a study of shared clonotypes between healthy human individuals. Study-wide results and caveats: Memory subsets generally showed lower estimated richness than naive subsets.

The naive CD8 fraction comprised CD45RO-negative cells positively selected for CCR7 and excluded terminally differentiated effector memory CD45RA+ cells. Profiled with immunoSEQ multiplex PCR; TCRdb holds only in-frame clones, not every one. The sample lists some 2.1 million clones; about 93% were seen once. Details on this clone: Its antigen is not identified.

The germline V gene has CDR1 MGHRA and CDR2 YSYEKL. Trimming took off 2 bases at V and 2 bases at J, with 7 bases between the two ends. The CDR3 spans 13 residues. What was sequenced was naive CD8+ T cells from PBMCs. This clonotype was obtained from a man aged 18 to 29 in good health. Some clones in this sample may be carry-over from other donors' samples. This chain connects TRBV4-1 to TRBJ2-7; D is unresolved. DNA for the CDR3: TGCGCCAGCAGCCAACGTCCTGCCTACGAGCAGTACTTC. Protein product: CASSQRPAYEQYF.